This T cell receptor (beta chain) was captured in a study of T-cell memory formation after mild COVID-19. On the study more broadly: TCR clusters mostly belonged to single donors.

Of note for this clonotype: Its antigen remains unidentified.

General observations from the study: Some responding clones appeared in pre-infection memory, suggesting cross-reactive memory joined. Clones shrinking between day 15 and 85 showed a balanced CD4/CD8 split, and those that grew later tilted toward CD4+.

V was clipped by 4 bases and J by 11 bases, with 20 bases between them. The CDR3 sequence is 14 residues long. Libraries for TCRalpha and TCRbeta carried sample barcodes and unique molecular identifiers via 5'RACE. Using its own MiXCR run on the 5' RACE reads, TCRdb lists one record per CDR3 protein. The repertoire has under 300,000 distinct CDR3 sequences, about 17% of them found once; the top ten carry roughly 3.6%. The source is a man aged 18 to 29 who had mild COVID-19 (a few samples of this study predate the infection). Cell type and time point are not known. The chain carries TRBV12-3 or TRBV12-4 and TRBJ1-1; TRBD1 is a possible D gene (5 bases). The sample taken for sequencing was PBMCs or a T cell subset sorted from them (not recorded which). The CDR3 coding sequence is TGTGCCAGCAGTTCCCATGGAGGGACGCCGGGGGCTTTCTTT. Residues: CASSSHGGTPGAFF.